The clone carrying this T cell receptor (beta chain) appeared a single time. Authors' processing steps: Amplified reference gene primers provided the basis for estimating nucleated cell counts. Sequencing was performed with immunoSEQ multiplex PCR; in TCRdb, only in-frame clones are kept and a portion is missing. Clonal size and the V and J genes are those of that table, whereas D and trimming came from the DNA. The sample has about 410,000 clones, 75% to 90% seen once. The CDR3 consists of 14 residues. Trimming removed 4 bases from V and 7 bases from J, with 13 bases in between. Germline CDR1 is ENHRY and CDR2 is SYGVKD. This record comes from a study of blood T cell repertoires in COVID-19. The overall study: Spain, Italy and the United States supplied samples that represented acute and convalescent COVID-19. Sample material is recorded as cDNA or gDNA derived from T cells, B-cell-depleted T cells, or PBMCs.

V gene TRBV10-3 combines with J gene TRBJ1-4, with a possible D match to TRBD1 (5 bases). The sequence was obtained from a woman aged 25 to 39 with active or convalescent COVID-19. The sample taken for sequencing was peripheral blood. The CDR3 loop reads CAISGAGRGEKLFF. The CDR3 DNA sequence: TGTGCCATCAGTGGGGCAGGGAGGGGTGAAAAACTGTTTTTT.